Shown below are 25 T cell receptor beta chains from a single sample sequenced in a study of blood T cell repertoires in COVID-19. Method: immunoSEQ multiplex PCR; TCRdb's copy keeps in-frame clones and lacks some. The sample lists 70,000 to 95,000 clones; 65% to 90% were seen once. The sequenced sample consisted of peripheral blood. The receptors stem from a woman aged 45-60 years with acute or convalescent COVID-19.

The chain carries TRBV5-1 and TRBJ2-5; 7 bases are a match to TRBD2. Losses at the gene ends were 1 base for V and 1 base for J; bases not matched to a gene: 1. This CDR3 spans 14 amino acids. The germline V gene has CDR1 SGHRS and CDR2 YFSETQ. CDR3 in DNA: TGCGCCAGCAGCTTGTCGGGGGGCCAAGAGACCCAGTACTTC. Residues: CASSLSGGQETQYF. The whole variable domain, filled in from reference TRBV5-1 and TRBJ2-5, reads KAGVTQTPRYLIKTRGQQVTLSCSPISGHRSVSWYQQTPGQGLQFLFEYFSETQRNKGNFPGRFSGRQFSNSRSEMNVSTLELGDSALYLCASSLSGGQETQYFGPGTRLLVL.

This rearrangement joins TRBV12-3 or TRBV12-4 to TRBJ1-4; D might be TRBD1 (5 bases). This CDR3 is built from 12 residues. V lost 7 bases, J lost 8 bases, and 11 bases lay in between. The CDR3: CASKGGAEKLFF. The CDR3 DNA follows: TGTGCCAGCAAAGGTGGGGCGGAAAAACTGTTTTTT.

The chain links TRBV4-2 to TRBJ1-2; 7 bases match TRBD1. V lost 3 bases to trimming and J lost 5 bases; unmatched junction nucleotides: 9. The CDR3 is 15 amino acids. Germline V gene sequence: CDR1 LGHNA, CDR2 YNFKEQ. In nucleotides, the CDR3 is TGTGCCAGCAGCCAGGAAACCGGGACAGAGTATGGCTACACCTTC. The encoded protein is CASSQETGTEYGYTF.

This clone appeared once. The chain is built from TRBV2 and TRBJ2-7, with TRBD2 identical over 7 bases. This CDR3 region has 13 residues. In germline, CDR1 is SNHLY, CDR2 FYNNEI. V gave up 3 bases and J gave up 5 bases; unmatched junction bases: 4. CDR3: CASSDRGGNEQYF. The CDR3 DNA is TGTGCCAGCAGTGACCGGGGAGGGAACGAGCAGTACTTC.

CDR3 in amino acids: CASSEQGAGNTIYF. In nucleotides, the CDR3 is TGTGCCAGCAGCGAACAGGGGGCTGGAAACACCATATATTTT. This rearrangement joins TRBV7-2 to TRBJ1-3, with 8 bases aligning to TRBD1. Germline CDR1 SGHTA, CDR2 FQGNSA. The CDR3 contains 14 residues. V lost 5 bases to trimming and J lost 2 bases; unmatched junction nucleotides: 2. Based on the CDR3 plus reference TRBV7-2 and TRBJ1-3, the full variable domain is GAGVSQSPSNKVTEKGKDVELRCDPISGHTALYWYRQSLGQGLEFLIYFQGNSAPDKSGLPSDRFSAERTGGSVSTLTIQRTQQEDSAVYLCASSEQGAGNTIYFGEGSWLTVV.

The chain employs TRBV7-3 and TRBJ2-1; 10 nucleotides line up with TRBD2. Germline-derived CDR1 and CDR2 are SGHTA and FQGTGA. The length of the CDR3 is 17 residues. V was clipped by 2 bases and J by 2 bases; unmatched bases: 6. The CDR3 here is CASSLLSLAGAYNEQFF. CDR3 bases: TGTGCCAGCAGCTTACTCTCTCTAGCGGGGGCCTACAATGAGCAGTTCTTC.

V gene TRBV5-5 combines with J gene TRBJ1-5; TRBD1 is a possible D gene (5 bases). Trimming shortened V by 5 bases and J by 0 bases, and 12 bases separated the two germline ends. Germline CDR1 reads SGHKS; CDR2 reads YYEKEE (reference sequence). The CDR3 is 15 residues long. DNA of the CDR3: TGTGCCAGCAGGCCCAGGGAGGGTAGCAATCAGCCCCAGCATTTT. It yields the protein CASRPREGSNQPQHF.

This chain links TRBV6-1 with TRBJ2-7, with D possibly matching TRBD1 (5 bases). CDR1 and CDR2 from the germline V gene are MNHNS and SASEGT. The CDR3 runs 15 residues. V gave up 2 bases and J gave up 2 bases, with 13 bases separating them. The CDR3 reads CASSENYRITYEQYF. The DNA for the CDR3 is TGTGCCAGCAGTGAAAACTACAGGATAACCTACGAGCAGTACTTC.

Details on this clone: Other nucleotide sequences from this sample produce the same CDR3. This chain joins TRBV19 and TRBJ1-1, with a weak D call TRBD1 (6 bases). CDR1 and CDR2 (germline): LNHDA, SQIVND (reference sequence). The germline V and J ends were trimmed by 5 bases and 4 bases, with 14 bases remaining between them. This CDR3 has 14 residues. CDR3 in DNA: TGTGCCAGTAGTCCTAGCAGGGGTGGCACTGAAGCTTTCTTT. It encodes CASSPSRGGTEAFF.

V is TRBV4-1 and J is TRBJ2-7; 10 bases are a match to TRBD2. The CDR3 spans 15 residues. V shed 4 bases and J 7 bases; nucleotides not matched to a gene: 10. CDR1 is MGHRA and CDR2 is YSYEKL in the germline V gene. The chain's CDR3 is CASSPEGAGGQEQYF. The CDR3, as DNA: TGCGCCAGCAGCCCCGAGGGAGCGGGAGGGCAAGAGCAGTACTTC.

DNA for the CDR3: TGTGCCAGCTCACCACCGAGAGGGCAGGGGGCCGAAAAACTGTTTTTT. It is translated as CASSPPRGQGAEKLFF. The gene calls are TRBV18 and TRBJ1-4; 8 bases match TRBD1. Unmatched junction bases numbered 8, after V lost 0 bases and J lost 8 bases. This CDR3 has 16 residues. Per the germline V gene, CDR1 is KGHSH and CDR2 is LQKENI.

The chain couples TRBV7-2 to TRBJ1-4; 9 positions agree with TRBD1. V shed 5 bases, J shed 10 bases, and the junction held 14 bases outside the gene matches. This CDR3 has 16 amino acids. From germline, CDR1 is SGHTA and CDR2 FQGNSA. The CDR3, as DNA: TGTGCCAGCAGCGCCACAGGGGGCGGCCCTCCGAGAAAACTGTTTTTT. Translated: CASSATGGGPPRKLFF.

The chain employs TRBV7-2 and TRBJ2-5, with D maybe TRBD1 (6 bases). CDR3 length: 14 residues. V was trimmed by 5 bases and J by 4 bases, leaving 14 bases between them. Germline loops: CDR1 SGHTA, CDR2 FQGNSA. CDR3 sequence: CASSQGSGVETQYF. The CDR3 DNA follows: TGTGCCAGCAGCCAAGGGTCAGGGGTAGAGACCCAGTACTTC.

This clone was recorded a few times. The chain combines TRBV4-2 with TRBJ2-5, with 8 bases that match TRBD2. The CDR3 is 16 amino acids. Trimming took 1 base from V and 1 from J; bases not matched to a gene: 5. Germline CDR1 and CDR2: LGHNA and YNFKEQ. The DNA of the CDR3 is TGTGCCAGCAGCCAAGGGAGCGGGGGACCCCAAGAGACCCAGTACTTC. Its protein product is CASSQGSGGPQETQYF.

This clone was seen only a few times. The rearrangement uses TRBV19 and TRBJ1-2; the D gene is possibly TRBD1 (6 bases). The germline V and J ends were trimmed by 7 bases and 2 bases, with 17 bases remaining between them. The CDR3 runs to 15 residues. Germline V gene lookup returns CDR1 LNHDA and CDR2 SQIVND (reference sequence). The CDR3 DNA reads TGTGCCAGTACCCTAGGGGGTGTCAGGAACTATGGCTACACCTTC. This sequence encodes CASTLGGVRNYGYTF.

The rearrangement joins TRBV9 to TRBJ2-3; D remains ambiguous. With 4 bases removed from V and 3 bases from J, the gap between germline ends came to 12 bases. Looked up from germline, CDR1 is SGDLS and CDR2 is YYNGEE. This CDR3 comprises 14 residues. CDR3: CASSSSAETDTQYF. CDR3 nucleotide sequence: TGTGCCAGCAGCTCCTCTGCAGAAACAGATACGCAGTATTTT.

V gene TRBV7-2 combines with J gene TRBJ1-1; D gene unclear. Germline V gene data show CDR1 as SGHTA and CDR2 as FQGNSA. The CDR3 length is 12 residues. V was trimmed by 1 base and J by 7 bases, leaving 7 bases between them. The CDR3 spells CASSLGGIEAFF. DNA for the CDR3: TGTGCCAGCAGCTTAGGAGGGATTGAAGCTTTCTTT. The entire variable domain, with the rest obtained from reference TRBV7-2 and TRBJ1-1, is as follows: GAGVSQSPSNKVTEKGKDVELRCDPISGHTALYWYRQSLGQGLEFLIYFQGNSAPDKSGLPSDRFSAERTGGSVSTLTIQRTQQEDSAVYLCASSLGGIEAFFGQGTRLTVV.

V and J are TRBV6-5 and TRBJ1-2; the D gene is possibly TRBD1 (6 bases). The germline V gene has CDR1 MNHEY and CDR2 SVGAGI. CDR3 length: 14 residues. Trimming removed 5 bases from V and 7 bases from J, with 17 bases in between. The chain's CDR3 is CASSNMGGAAGYTF. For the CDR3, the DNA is TGTGCCAGCAGTAACATGGGGGGGGCGGCTGGCTACACCTTC.

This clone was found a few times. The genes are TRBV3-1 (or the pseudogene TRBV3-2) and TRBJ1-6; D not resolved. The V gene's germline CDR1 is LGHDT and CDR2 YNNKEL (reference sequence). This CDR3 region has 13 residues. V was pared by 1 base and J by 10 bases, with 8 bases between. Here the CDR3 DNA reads TGTGCCAGCAGCCAAGGACAACGATCACCCCTCCACTTT. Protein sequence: CASSQGQRSPLHF.

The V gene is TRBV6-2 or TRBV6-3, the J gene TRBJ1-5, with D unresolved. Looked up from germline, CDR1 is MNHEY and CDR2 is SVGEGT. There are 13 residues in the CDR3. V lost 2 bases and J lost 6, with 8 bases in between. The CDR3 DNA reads TGTGCCAGCAGTTACACCTACCTTCAGCCCCAGCATTTT. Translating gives CASSYTYLQPQHF.

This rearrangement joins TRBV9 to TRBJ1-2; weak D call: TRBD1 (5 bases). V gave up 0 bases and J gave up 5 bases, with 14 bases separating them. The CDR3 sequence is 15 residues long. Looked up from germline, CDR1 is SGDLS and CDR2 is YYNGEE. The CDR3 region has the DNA TGTGCCAGCAGCGTAGGGGTTGGACAAGCGTATGGCTACACCTTC. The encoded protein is CASSVGVGQAYGYTF.

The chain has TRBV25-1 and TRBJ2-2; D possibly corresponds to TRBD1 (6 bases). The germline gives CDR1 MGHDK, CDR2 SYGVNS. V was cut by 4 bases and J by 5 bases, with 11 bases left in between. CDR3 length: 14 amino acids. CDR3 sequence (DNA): TGTGCCAGCAGTGGTATCAGGGGAACCGGGGAGCTGTTTTTT. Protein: CASSGIRGTGELFF. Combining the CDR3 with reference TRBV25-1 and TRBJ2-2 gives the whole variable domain EADIYQTPRYLVIGTGKKITLECSQTMGHDKMYWYQQDPGMELHLIHYSYGVNSTEKGDLSSESTVSRIRTEHFPLTLESARPSHTSQYLCASSGIRGTGELFFGEGSRLTVL.

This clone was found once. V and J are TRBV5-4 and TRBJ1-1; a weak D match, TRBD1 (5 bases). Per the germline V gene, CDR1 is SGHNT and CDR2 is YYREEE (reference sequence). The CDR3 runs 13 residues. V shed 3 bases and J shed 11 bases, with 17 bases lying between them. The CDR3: CASSSRDSLEAFF. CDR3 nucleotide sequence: TGTGCCAGCAGCTCCCGGGACTCCCTGGAGGCTTTCTTT.

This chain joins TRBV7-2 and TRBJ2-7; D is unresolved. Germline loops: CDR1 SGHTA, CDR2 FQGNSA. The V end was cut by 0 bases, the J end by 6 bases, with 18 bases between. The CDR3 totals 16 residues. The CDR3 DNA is TGTGCCAGCAGCTTAGCCACAGCATGGTACCCGCGCGAGCAGTACTTC. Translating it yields CASSLATAWYPREQYF.

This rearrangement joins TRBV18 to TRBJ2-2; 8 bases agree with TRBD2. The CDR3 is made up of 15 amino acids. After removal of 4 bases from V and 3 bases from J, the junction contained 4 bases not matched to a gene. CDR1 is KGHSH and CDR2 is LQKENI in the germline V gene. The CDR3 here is CASSRSGSYTGELFF. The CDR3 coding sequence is TGTGCCAGCTCACGAAGCGGGAGTTACACCGGGGAGCTGTTTTTT.